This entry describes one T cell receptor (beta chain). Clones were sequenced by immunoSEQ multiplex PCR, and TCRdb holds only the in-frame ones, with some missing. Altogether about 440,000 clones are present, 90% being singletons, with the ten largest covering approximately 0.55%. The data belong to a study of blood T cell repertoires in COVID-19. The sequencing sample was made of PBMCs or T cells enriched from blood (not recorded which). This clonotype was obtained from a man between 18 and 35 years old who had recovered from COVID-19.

CDR3 amino acids: CASSLTASNSGNTIYF. In DNA form, the CDR3 reads TGTGCCAGCAGTCTTACAGCAAGCAACTCTGGAAACACCATATATTTT. This sequence joins TRBV7-6 and TRBJ1-3, with D uncertain. V was cut by 6 bases and J by 0 bases, with 15 bases left in between. In germline, CDR1 is SGHVS, CDR2 FNYEAQ. The CDR3 covers 16 residues.